This passage covers 18 T cell receptor beta chains from one sample sequenced in a study of T cell responses to AZD1222 COVID-19 vaccine. Profiling relied on immunoSEQ multiplex PCR, and the TCRdb table lists in-frame clones only, not all of them. The data contain about 97,000 clones, around 87% of them singletons. The material sequenced was peripheral blood, taken 28 days after the second AZD1222 dose. The receptors were sampled from an adult who received the AZD1222 COVID-19 vaccine.

The chain couples TRBV11-2 to TRBJ2-2; D is ambiguous. The CDR3 loop spans 14 amino acids. Germline CDR1 is SGHAT and CDR2 is FQNNGV. V was clipped by 5 bases and J by 5 bases, with 12 bases between them. This CDR3 is CASSPRPFTGELFF. DNA of the CDR3: TGTGCCAGCAGCCCCCGACCTTTTACCGGGGAGCTGTTTTTT.

This clone was detected once. The gene calls are TRBV5-1 and TRBJ2-2; 8 nucleotides match TRBD1. Germline CDR1 reads SGHRS; CDR2 reads YFSETQ. This CDR3 spans 16 amino acids. The V and J ends lost 0 bases and 4 bases, in that order; junction bases with no gene match: 5. The CDR3, as DNA: TGCGCCAGCAGCTTGGCGGGGACAGGACTCACCGGGGAGCTGTTTTTT. It translates to CASSLAGTGLTGELFF. Combining the CDR3 with reference TRBV5-1 and TRBJ2-2 gives the whole variable domain KAGVTQTPRYLIKTRGQQVTLSCSPISGHRSVSWYQQTPGQGLQFLFEYFSETQRNKGNFPGRFSGRQFSNSRSEMNVSTLELGDSALYLCASSLAGTGLTGELFFGEGSRLTVL.

This chain connects TRBV3-1 (or the pseudogene TRBV3-2) to TRBJ1-2; D is undetermined. V lost 8 bases and J 4 bases, leaving 8 bases between the germline ends. CDR1 is LGHDT and CDR2 is YNNKEL in the germline V gene (reference sequence). The CDR3 contains 11 residues. CDR3 protein: CASGTVYGYTF. CDR3 bases: TGTGCCAGCGGAACGGTCTATGGCTACACCTTC.

The chain is built from TRBV12-3 or TRBV12-4 and TRBJ2-1; D gene unclear. Trimming pared 1 base from V and 9 bases from J, leaving 4 bases between. The CDR3 covers 11 residues. CDR3 DNA sequence: TGTGCCAGCAGTTTAGGCGTTGAGCAGTTCTTC. It is translated as CASSLGVEQFF.

The rearrangement links TRBV7-8 to TRBJ2-1; 7 bases line up with TRBD2. J lost 3 bases, V lost 5 bases, and 10 bases had no gene match. CDR3 length: 16 amino acids. From germline, CDR1 is SGHVS and CDR2 FQNEAQ. CDR3 in amino acids: CASSLRQRGNYNEQFF. CDR3 nucleotide sequence: TGTGCCAGCAGCCTTCGACAGCGGGGCAACTACAATGAGCAGTTCTTC.

Concerning this clone itself: Other DNA variants within this sample encode the same CDR3. In DNA form, the CDR3 reads TGTGCCATCAGTGTAGGCGGGGCCTACAATGAGCAGTTCTTC. It specifies CAISVGGAYNEQFF. The gene calls are TRBV10-3 and TRBJ2-1; tentative D call: TRBD2 (6 bases). Trimming removed 4 bases at V and 2 bases at J, with 9 bases between. The CDR3 sequence is 14 residues long. Per the germline V gene, CDR1 is ENHRY and CDR2 is SYGVKD.

CDR3 loop: CASSQVVGYEQFF. Here the CDR3 DNA reads TGTGCCAGCAGCCAAGTCGTCGGCTATGAGCAGTTCTTC. This chain links TRBV14 with TRBJ2-1; D remains unclear. CDR3 size: 13 residues. The V gene lost 1 base and the J gene lost 8 bases, with 9 bases spanning the gap. CDR1 is SGHDN, CDR2 FVKESK, per germline. Drawing the rest from reference TRBV14 and TRBJ2-1, the complete variable domain is EAGVTQFPSHSVIEKGQTVTLRCDPISGHDNLYWYRRVMGKEIKFLLHFVKESKQDESGMPNNRFLAERTGGTYSTLKVQPAELEDSGVYFCASSQVVGYEQFFGPGTRLTVL.

The chain uses TRBV11-2 and TRBJ2-3; D gene ambiguous. The CDR3 sequence is 13 residues long. Per the germline V gene, CDR1 is SGHAT and CDR2 is FQNNGV. Between the trimmed V and J ends, which lost 2 bases and 3 bases, there was a span of 6 bases. The CDR3 loop is CASSLWETDTQYF. CDR3 sequence (DNA): TGTGCCAGCAGCTTATGGGAAACAGATACGCAGTATTTT.

The rearrangement joins TRBV18 to TRBJ2-3, with D unclear. CDR1 is KGHSH, CDR2 LQKENI, per germline. The CDR3 contains 12 residues. V was cut by 3 bases and J by 10 bases, with 11 bases left in between. In DNA, the CDR3 is TGTGCCAGCTCACCTCGAGACGAGGCGCAGTATTTT. This codes for CASSPRDEAQYF.

The genes are TRBV6-5 and TRBJ1-6; D not certain. The germline V and J ends were trimmed by 0 bases and 9 bases, with 9 bases remaining between them. The germline gives CDR1 MNHEY, CDR2 SVGAGI. The CDR3 totals 14 residues. CDR3 nucleotides: TGTGCCAGCAGTTACTCGATAGGCAGTTCACCCCTCCACTTT. Translating it yields CASSYSIGSSPLHF.

The J gene is TRBJ1-2, the V gene TRBV2; tentative D call: TRBD1 (6 bases). The CDR3 is 15 amino acids. Germline loops: CDR1 SNHLY, CDR2 FYNNEI. V lost 2 bases and J 0 bases, leaving 10 bases between the germline ends. CDR3 DNA: TGTGCCAGCAGTGAACAATGGGACACTAACTATGGCTACACCTTC. Translation: CASSEQWDTNYGYTF.

This clone was recorded once. V is TRBV5-1 and J is TRBJ2-1, with 8 bases matching TRBD2. Germline assignment: CDR1 SGHRS and CDR2 YFSETQ. With V trimmed by 4 bases and J by 0 bases, 12 bases remained unmatched. CDR3 size: 18 residues. CDR3 residues: CASSREGGRSSSYNEQFF. CDR3 nucleotides: TGCGCCAGCAGCCGGGAGGGGGGGCGCTCGAGCTCCTACAATGAGCAGTTCTTC.

The V and J genes are TRBV3-1 (or the pseudogene TRBV3-2) and TRBJ2-4; D may correspond to TRBD1 or TRBD2 (5 bases each). CDR3 length: 17 residues. Trimming cost V 1 base and J 1 base, with 14 bases left between them. CDR1 is LGHDT, CDR2 YNNKEL, per germline (reference sequence). The chain's CDR3 is CASSQVLGTGAKNIQYF. The CDR3 DNA reads as TGTGCCAGCAGCCAAGTCTTGGGGACGGGGGCCAAAAACATTCAGTACTTC.

This chain connects TRBV5-1 to TRBJ2-2, with TRBD1 matching 7 bases. The V gene's germline CDR1 is SGHRS and CDR2 YFSETQ. CDR3 size: 17 residues. The V segment lost 0 bases and the J segment 6 bases; nucleotides outside the gene matches: 11. CDR3 coding DNA: TGCGCCAGCAGCTTGGGGTCAGGGGGAGATTACGCCGGGGAGCTGTTTTTT. Translating it yields CASSLGSGGDYAGELFF.

This rearrangement joins TRBV28 to TRBJ2-7, with 9 bases lining up with TRBD2. This CDR3 is 15 amino acids long. Trimming cost V 5 bases and J 4 bases; bases outside gene matches: 9. Germline loops: CDR1 MDHEN, CDR2 SYDVKM. DNA of the CDR3: TGTGCCAGCAGTGCGGCGGGTAGCGGGAGTTACGAGCAGTACTTC. It codes for CASSAAGSGSYEQYF. Full variable domain (rest looked up from reference TRBV28 and TRBJ2-7): DVKVTQSSRYLVKRTGEKVFLECVQDMDHENMFWYRQDPGLGLRLIYFSYDVKMKEKGDIPEGYSVSREKKERFSLILESASTNQTSMYLCASSAAGSGSYEQYFGPGTRLTVT.

This rearrangement joins TRBV5-1 to TRBJ2-5; D is perhaps TRBD2 (7 bases). The CDR3 is made up of 16 amino acids. In germline, CDR1 is SGHRS, CDR2 YFSETQ. V was clipped by 4 bases and J by 4 bases, with 20 bases between them. The CDR3 here is CASSVAAGARGETQYF. CDR3 bases: TGCGCCAGCAGCGTGGCGGCGGGGGCCCGGGGAGAGACCCAGTACTTC. Looking up the rest from reference TRBV5-1 and TRBJ2-5 gives the full variable domain: KAGVTQTPRYLIKTRGQQVTLSCSPISGHRSVSWYQQTPGQGLQFLFEYFSETQRNKGNFPGRFSGRQFSNSRSEMNVSTLELGDSALYLCASSVAAGARGETQYFGPGTRLLVL.

This chain joins TRBV29-1 and TRBJ1-2, with D uncertain. Germline CDR1 and CDR2: SQVTM and ANQGSEA. This CDR3 is built from 11 residues. Trimming took 5 bases from V and 5 from J, leaving 9 bases between them. CDR3: CSVRQDYGYTF. Written as DNA, the CDR3 is TGCAGCGTTCGGCAGGATTATGGCTACACCTTC.

V and J are TRBV7-2 and TRBJ2-5, with TRBD2 as a possible D gene (6 bases). CDR3 length: 13 residues. Germline CDR1 SGHTA, CDR2 FQGNSA. Trimming cost V 5 bases and J 2 bases, with 9 bases left between them. CDR3 coding DNA: TGTGCCAGCAGCAGGACTATTCAAGAGACCCAGTACTTC. This translates into CASSRTIQETQYF.